The present TCR beta chain was sequenced within a study of OX40 agonist ivuxolimab in advanced cancers. Broader study findings: More expanded clones were seen, on average, in CD8+ T cells than in CD4+.

Using immunoSEQ multiplex PCR, the repertoire was profiled, and TCRdb retains in-frame clones only, with some absent. The table records 65,000 to 70,000 clones, 85% to 90% of them present only once. Germline V CDR1 and CDR2: SGDLS, YYNGEE. Trimming left V 3 bases short and J 0 bases short, with 13 bases between. This CDR3 has 16 amino acids. This clone was seen more than once but under ten times. Its antigen is still unknown. This receptor was identified in an adult with an advanced solid tumor such as melanoma, head and neck, liver or kidney cancer. This sample comprised CD4+ or CD8+ T cells sorted from blood, obtained in a trial of the OX40 agonist ivuxolimab. The gene calls are TRBV9 and TRBJ1-5; no definite D call. The CDR3 is CASSDGRTPSNQPQHF. The CDR3 DNA sequence: TGTGCCAGCAGCGATGGACGTACCCCTAGCAATCAGCCCCAGCATTTT.